A selection of T cell receptor beta chains follows, all from one sample in a study of shared T cell receptors in the human thymus. The table came from immunoSEQ multiplex PCR; TCRdb's copy has only in-frame clones and leaves some out. Altogether roughly 710,000 clones are present, roughly 88% being singletons, with the ten largest covering around 0.0099%. These sequences were also reported in another study, on human thymus T cells.

Material for sequencing was thymocytes. Source of these receptors: a girl under three years old with a congenital heart defect. Both conserved end residues are part of each CDR3. The order of the fields is D gene, clone size, V gene, J gene, CDR3 protein, CDR3 DNA. D genes are given only for firm matches. A row's size may be missing; if present it is once, few, many or a size class.

D: NA; size: NA; V: TRBV5-1; J: TRBJ2-7; CDR3: CASSSRVGQGSPSYEQYF; DNA: TGCGCCAGCAGCTCCAGGGTCGGTCAGGGTAGTCCCTCCTACGAGCAGTACTTC
D: TRBD1; size: NA; V: TRBV5-1; J: TRBJ2-3; CDR3: CASSRTGTGRDTQYF; DNA: TGCGCCAGCAGCCGGACCGGGACAGGGCGGGATACGCAGTATTTT
D: TRBD1; size: NA; V: TRBV5-1; J: TRBJ1-5; CDR3: CASSLEGQSNQPQHF; DNA: TGCGCCAGCAGCTTGGAGGGACAGTCCAATCAGCCCCAGCATTTT
D: NA; size: NA; V: TRBV4-1; J: TRBJ1-1; CDR3: CASSQERRSTEAFF; DNA: TGCGCCAGCAGCCAAGAAAGAAGGAGCACTGAAGCTTTCTTT
D: TRBD2; size: once; V: TRBV7-8; J: TRBJ2-7; CDR3: CASSLATLAGGPVFYEQYF; DNA: TGTGCCAGCAGCCTAGCTACCCTAGCGGGGGGGCCGGTTTTTTACGAGCAGTACTTC
D: TRBD1; size: NA; V: TRBV18; J: TRBJ2-2; CDR3: CASSPADRERLNTGELFF; DNA: TGTGCCAGCTCACCGGCAGACAGGGAACGACTGAACACCGGGGAGCTGTTTTTT
D: TRBD1; size: few; V: TRBV29-1; J: TRBJ2-2; CDR3: CSVLGTDNTGELFF; DNA: TGCAGCGTTTTGGGGACAGATAACACCGGGGAGCTGTTTTTT
D: NA; size: NA; V: TRBV5-6; J: TRBJ2-2; CDR3: CASSSGRLAENTGELFF; DNA: TGTGCCAGCAGCTCGGGCCGGTTAGCGGAGAACACCGGGGAGCTGTTTTTT
D: TRBD1; size: NA; V: TRBV14; J: TRBJ2-2; CDR3: CASSQVLTGYTGELFF; DNA: TGTGCCAGCAGCCAAGTTTTGACAGGGTACACCGGGGAGCTGTTTTTT
D: NA; size: NA; V: TRBV6-1; J: TRBJ1-4; CDR3: CASSVYGGEKLFF; DNA: TGTGCCAGCAGTGTTTATGGGGGGGAAAAACTGTTTTTT
D: NA; size: NA; V: TRBV20-1; J: TRBJ1-1; CDR3: CSGAGGTEAFF; DNA: TGCAGTGGGGCCGGGGGGACTGAAGCTTTCTTT
D: TRBD1; size: few; V: TRBV5-4; J: TRBJ1-4; CDR3: CASNSEGAYEEKLFF; DNA: TGTGCCAGCAACTCTGAGGGGGCATATGAGGAAAAACTGTTTTTT
D: NA; size: NA; V: TRBV7-6; J: TRBJ1-1; CDR3: CASSFAGEAEAFF; DNA: TGTGCCAGCAGCTTCGCAGGGGAAGCTGAAGCTTTCTTT
D: NA; size: few; V: TRBV10-1; J: TRBJ1-6; CDR3: CASSMGEGNSPLHF; DNA: TGCGCCAGCAGTATGGGGGAGGGAAATTCACCCCTCCACTTT
D: NA; size: NA; V: TRBV7-9; J: TRBJ1-6; CDR3: CASSCRQANSPLHF; DNA: TGTGCCAGCAGCTGCCGACAGGCGAATTCACCCCTCCACTTT
D: TRBD2; size: NA; V: TRBV25-1; J: TRBJ2-1; CDR3: CASSEWGGVDEQFF; DNA: TGTGCCAGCAGTGAATGGGGGGGGGTCGATGAGCAGTTCTTC
D: NA; size: few; V: TRBV27; J: TRBJ1-2; CDR3: CASSLSGGYGYTF; DNA: TGTGCCAGCAGTTTATCAGGGGGCTATGGCTACACCTTC
D: TRBD1; size: NA; V: TRBV9; J: TRBJ1-2; CDR3: CASSERQGNYGYTF; DNA: TGTGCCAGCAGCGAAAGACAGGGTAACTATGGCTACACCTTC
D: NA; size: NA; V: TRBV11-2; J: TRBJ2-1; CDR3: CASSLDLDGDSLNEQFF; DNA: TGTGCCAGCAGCTTAGATTTGGACGGGGACTCATTGAATGAGCAGTTCTTC
D: NA; size: NA; V: TRBV21-1; J: TRBJ1-4; CDR3: CASSTPPTGGSEKLFF; DNA: TGTGCCAGCAGCACTCCACCGACAGGGGGCTCTGAAAAACTGTTTTTT
D: NA; size: NA; V: TRBV6-5; J: TRBJ1-2; CDR3: CASSYSGGGPGYTF; DNA: TGTGCCAGCAGTTACTCCGGGGGGGGCCCTGGCTACACCTTC
D: NA; size: NA; V: TRBV2; J: TRBJ2-7; CDR3: CASSLDRDYEQYF; DNA: TGTGCCAGCAGCTTGGACAGAGATTACGAGCAGTACTTC
D: NA; size: NA; V: TRBV6-1; J: TRBJ2-3; CDR3: CASSWEGGITDTQYF; DNA: TGTGCCAGCAGTTGGGAGGGGGGGATCACAGATACGCAGTATTTT
D: NA; size: NA; V: TRBV13; J: TRBJ2-4; CDR3: CASSVTGGLAKNIQYF; DNA: TGTGCCAGCAGCGTAACCGGGGGGCTAGCCAAAAACATTCAGTACTTC
D: TRBD1; size: NA; V: TRBV10-3; J: TRBJ1-4; CDR3: CATATGDRGGKLFF; DNA: TGTGCCACAGCAACCGGGGACAGAGGAGGAAAACTGTTTTTT
D: NA; size: once; V: TRBV6-1; J: TRBJ2-2; CDR3: CASSEALGAWDTGELFF; DNA: TGTGCCAGCAGTGAAGCTCTGGGGGCGTGGGACACCGGGGAGCTGTTTTTT
D: NA; size: once; V: TRBV11-2; J: TRBJ1-4; CDR3: CASSLGWSSSEKLFF; DNA: TGTGCCAGCAGCTTAGGGTGGTCTAGCTCTGAAAAACTGTTTTTT
D: TRBD1; size: NA; V: TRBV6-5; J: TRBJ2-3; CDR3: CASSYGQDGCTQYF; DNA: TGTGCCAGCAGTTATGGACAGGACGGGTGTACGCAGTATTTT
D: NA; size: once; V: TRBV11-2; J: TRBJ2-7; CDR3: CASSLGSGPGGYEQYF; DNA: TGTGCCAGCAGCTTAGGGAGCGGACCAGGGGGGTACGAGCAGTACTTC
D: NA; size: NA; V: TRBV6-1; J: TRBJ2-3; CDR3: CASSEAVEPDTQYF; DNA: TGTGCCAGCAGTGAAGCGGTGGAGCCAGATACGCAGTATTTT
D: NA; size: NA; V: TRBV11-2; J: TRBJ1-6; CDR3: CASKGSGSSPLHF; DNA: TGTGCCAGCAAGGGTAGCGGGAGTTCACCCCTCCACTTT
D: TRBD1; size: NA; V: TRBV4-1; J: TRBJ1-4; CDR3: CASSHLPRGPYEKLFF; DNA: TGCGCCAGCAGCCATCTACCTAGGGGGCCATATGAAAAACTGTTTTTT
D: NA; size: few; V: TRBV28; J: TRBJ1-5; CDR3: CASSFRMFRQANQPQHF; DNA: TGTGCCAGCAGTTTCCGCATGTTCCGACAGGCCAATCAGCCCCAGCATTTT
D: TRBD1; size: NA; V: TRBV6-4; J: TRBJ1-2; CDR3: CASSATDRAGDYGYTF; DNA: TGTGCCAGCAGTGCCACGGACAGGGCGGGGGACTATGGCTACACCTTC
D: NA; size: once; V: TRBV9; J: TRBJ2-5; CDR3: CASGVSSDPADVYF; DNA: TGTGCCAGCGGCGTCTCTAGCGACCCCGCCGACGTTTACTTC
D: TRBD2; size: NA; V: TRBV6-1; J: TRBJ2-7; CDR3: CASRVGGGAYEQYF; DNA: TGTGCCAGCAGGGTGGGGGGGGGAGCCTACGAGCAGTACTTC
D: TRBD1; size: NA; V: TRBV10-3; J: TRBJ2-7; CDR3: CAISEPHRGDYEQYF; DNA: TGTGCCATCAGTGAGCCCCACAGGGGGGATTACGAGCAGTACTTC
D: TRBD1; size: NA; V: TRBV9; J: TRBJ2-1; CDR3: CASGGQGALSEQFF; DNA: TGTGCCAGCGGGGGACAGGGGGCCCTCAGCGAGCAGTTCTTC
D: TRBD1; size: NA; V: TRBV28; J: TRBJ1-6; CDR3: CASRTVGQGTRSSYNSPLHF; DNA: TGTGCCAGCAGAACCGTTGGACAGGGGACTCGGAGCTCCTATAATTCCCCCCTCCACTTT
D: NA; size: NA; V: TRBV28; J: TRBJ1-5; CDR3: CASSFSHRLNQPQHF; DNA: TGTGCCAGCAGTTTCTCTCACAGGCTCAATCAGCCCCAGCATTTT